The 12 T cell receptor beta chains below all came from one sample that was sequenced in a study of shared clonotypes between healthy human individuals. Assay used: immunoSEQ multiplex PCR; TCRdb lists only in-frame clones, some missing. The sample consists of 1 million to 1.3 million clones, more than 75% of them appearing once. Sequenced sample: memory CD4+ T cells from PBMCs. Subset of the sample: CD45RA-negative fraction. The receptors were gathered from a man aged 18 to 29 in good health. Some clones in this sample may be carry-over from other donors' samples.

The J gene is TRBJ1-1, the V gene TRBV6-5, with 7 bases fitting TRBD1. The CDR3 contains 15 residues. From germline, CDR1 is MNHEY and CDR2 SVGAGI. The junction had 11 bases not matched to a gene; V was cut back by 6 bases and J by 4 bases. The CDR3, as DNA: TGTGCCAGCAGGAAAGAGTCAGGGGGTTTCACTGAAGCTTTCTTT. Amino acid sequence: CASRKESGGFTEAFF.

CDR3 sequence reads: CASSSDRVELNTEAFF. Written as DNA, the CDR3 is TGCGCCAGCAGCTCCGACAGGGTCGAATTGAACACTGAAGCTTTCTTT. V usage is TRBV5-1 and J usage is TRBJ1-1; 7 bases are shared with TRBD1. J lost 0 bases, V lost 3 bases, and 8 bases had no gene match. The CDR3 totals 16 residues. Germline V gives CDR1 SGHRS, CDR2 YFSETQ.

This chain joins TRBV30 and TRBJ2-7; D uncertain. V was clipped by 2 bases and J by 3 bases, with 17 bases between them. The CDR3 spans 15 residues. Germline CDR1 GTSNPN, CDR2 SVGIG (reference sequence). The CDR3 nucleotides are TGTGCCTGGAGTATCCCGGACCCCTCATACTACGAGCAGTACTTC. Translated, it gives CAWSIPDPSYYEQYF.

J is TRBJ2-3 and V is TRBV7-9; 11 bases map to TRBD1. V was clipped by 5 bases and J by 5 bases; unmatched bases: 6. In germline, CDR1 is SEHNR, CDR2 FQNEAQ (reference sequence). This CDR3 is built from 15 residues. CDR3 sequence: CASSQGDRGIDTQYF. The DNA for the CDR3 is TGTGCCAGCAGCCAAGGGGACAGGGGGATAGATACGCAGTATTTT.

Here the CDR3 DNA reads TGTGCCAGCAGCGACGGGCAGGGGACGATGTCGAGCGAAAAACTGTTTTTT. Residues: CASSDGQGTMSSEKLFF. The chain employs TRBV9 and TRBJ1-4; D is possibly TRBD1 (6 bases). The ends were cut back, 3 bases at V and 8 bases at J, with 23 bases in the middle. The CDR3 sequence is 17 residues long. Germline values: CDR1 SGDLS, CDR2 YYNGEE.

Many counts were recorded for this clone. Other DNA sequences in this specimen translate into the identical CDR3. The chain uses TRBV18 and TRBJ1-2; tentative D call: TRBD1 (5 bases). V lost 2 bases and J lost 5, with 24 bases in between. This CDR3 is 18 amino acids long. Germline loops: CDR1 KGHSH, CDR2 LQKENI. CDR3 loop: CASSPGLEGLGPSYGYTF. The DNA for the CDR3 is TGTGCCAGCTCACCAGGTCTCGAAGGTTTGGGACCCTCATATGGCTACACCTTC.

Of note for this clone: A read error is possible here, since a much larger clone lies one base away. The same CDR3 can be traced to other DNA sequences in this sample. The chain recombines TRBV28 with TRBJ1-1; no clear D gene. Germline CDR1 MDHEN, CDR2 SYDVKM. The V gene lost 6 bases and the J gene lost 0 bases, with 14 bases spanning the gap. The CDR3 covers 15 residues. In DNA form, the CDR3 reads TGTGCCAGCAGCTTAAGTACAGCCATGAACACTGAAGCTTTCTTT. It specifies CASSLSTAMNTEAFF.

The chain joins TRBV10-3 to TRBJ1-1; a weak D match, TRBD1 (5 bases). Germline CDR1 and CDR2: ENHRY and SYGVKD. The length of the CDR3 is 17 residues. V was cut by 2 bases and J by 1 base, with 17 bases left in between. The CDR3 loop reads CAISEDSPGRGNTEAFF. CDR3 bases: TGTGCCATCAGTGAGGACAGCCCCGGCCGGGGGAACACTGAAGCTTTCTTT.

CDR3 bases: TGTGCCAGCAGCACGGGGACAGCCAATGAATTGGGCTACACCTTC. Residues: CASSTGTANELGYTF. The chain joins TRBV9 to TRBJ1-2; 7 nucleotides match TRBD1. V lost 4 bases, J lost 8 bases, and 14 bases stayed unmatched. The CDR3 contains 15 residues. Germline assignment: CDR1 SGDLS and CDR2 YYNGEE.

The rearrangement joins TRBV6-5 to TRBJ1-5; 7 positions agree with TRBD1. The CDR3 contains 15 residues. Looked up from germline, CDR1 is MNHEY and CDR2 is SVGAGI. V was pared by 4 bases and J by 6 bases, with 9 bases of the junction left unmatched. CDR3 in DNA: TGTGCCAGCAGTTCCGATCCAGGGGGTTTTCAGCCCCAGCATTTT. It specifies CASSSDPGGFQPQHF.

V is TRBV27 and J is TRBJ2-7, with D possibly TRBD1 on 6 matching bases. Germline V gene lookup returns CDR1 MNHEY and CDR2 SMNVEV (reference sequence). V was trimmed by 6 bases and J by 5 bases, leaving 17 bases between them. CDR3 length equals 14 residues. CDR3 DNA sequence: TGTGCCAGCAGCCTCTTAATGGGGGCCCACGAGCAGTACTTC. Its translation is CASSLLMGAHEQYF.

The V call is TRBV29-1, the J call TRBJ1-1, with TRBD1 matching over 11 bases. V shed 7 bases, J shed 8 bases, and the junction held 9 bases outside the gene matches. The CDR3 has 13 residues. Germline CDR1 SQVTM, CDR2 ANQGSEA. Here the CDR3 reads CSASRRTGGEAFF. The CDR3 bases are TGCAGCGCCTCCCGTAGGACAGGGGGCGAAGCTTTCTTT.